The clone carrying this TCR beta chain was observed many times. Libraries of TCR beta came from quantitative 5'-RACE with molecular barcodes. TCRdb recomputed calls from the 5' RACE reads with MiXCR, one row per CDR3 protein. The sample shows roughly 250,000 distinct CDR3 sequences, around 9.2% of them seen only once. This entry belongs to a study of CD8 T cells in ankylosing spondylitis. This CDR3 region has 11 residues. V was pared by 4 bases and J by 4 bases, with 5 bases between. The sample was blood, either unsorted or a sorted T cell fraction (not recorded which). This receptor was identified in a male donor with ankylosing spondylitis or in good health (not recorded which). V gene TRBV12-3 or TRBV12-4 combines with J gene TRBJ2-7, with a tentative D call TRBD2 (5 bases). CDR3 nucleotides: TGTGCCAGCAGTTCGGGGTACGAGCAGTACTTC. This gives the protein CASSSGYEQYF.